One and the same sample provided the 25 T cell receptor beta chains below, sequenced in a study of cytomegalovirus exposure and HLA in healthy donors (TCRdb year 2017). The protocol used for the library was the immunoSEQ multiplex PCR assay. For the multiplex PCR, a mixture combining 60 forward primers for TCR Vbeta segments and 13 reverse primers for TCR Jbeta segments was used. TCRdb took this table from immuneACCESS and kept in-frame rearrangements with V and J called. Such tables lack part of the clones; where checked against another copy, unresolved V genes explain under half of the gap, and the rest is unexplained. This sample lists 100,000 to 150,000 clones; approximately 72% were detected once. The top ten constitute approximately 2.6% of the sample. Sequenced sample: PBMCs. Receptors were obtained from a human donor in good health.

Comment on this clone: This sample includes further DNA sequences coding for the same CDR3. The V and J genes are TRBV7-3 and TRBJ2-2, with 7 bases identical to TRBD1. The junction had 0 bases not matched to a gene; V was cut back by 2 bases and J by 0 bases. This CDR3 has 15 residues. Germline V gene lookup returns CDR1 SGHTA and CDR2 FQGTGA. CDR3 DNA sequence: TGTGCCAGCAGCTTACAGGGGGCGAACACCGGGGAGCTGTTTTTT. As protein: CASSLQGANTGELFF.

The chain recombines TRBV5-5 with TRBJ2-7, with TRBD2 matching 13 bases. The trim removed 4 bases at V and 0 bases at J, leaving 10 bases unmatched. This CDR3 has 18 residues. The germline gives CDR1 SGHKS, CDR2 YYEKEE (reference sequence). CDR3 amino acids: CASSHTSGRVDSSYEQYF. The CDR3 bases are TGTGCCAGCAGCCACACTAGCGGGAGGGTTGATAGCTCCTACGAGCAGTACTTC. The full variable domain, completed using reference TRBV5-5 and TRBJ2-7, is DAGVTQSPTHLIKTRGQQVTLRCSPISGHKSVSWYQQVLGQGPQFIFQYYEKEERGRGNFPDRFSARQFPNYSSELNVNALLLGDSALYLCASSHTSGRVDSSYEQYFGPGTRLTVT.

V and J are TRBV19 and TRBJ2-3; D is possibly TRBD2 (6 bases). The length of the CDR3 is 14 residues. Trimming took off 7 bases at V and 4 bases at J, with 15 bases between the two ends. Germline V CDR1 and CDR2: LNHDA, SQIVND (reference sequence). In DNA form, the CDR3 reads TGTGCCAGTAAACGGGAGTCTGGCGCAGATACGCAGTATTTT. This encodes CASKRESGADTQYF. The variable domain in full, completed from reference TRBV19 and TRBJ2-3, reads DGGITQSPKYLFRKEGQNVTLSCEQNLNHDAMYWYRQDPGQGLRLIYYSQIVNDFQKGDIAEGYSVSREKKESFPLTVTSAQKNPTAFYLCASKRESGADTQYFGPGTRLTVL.

The chain has TRBV27 and TRBJ2-7, with D tentatively TRBD1 (6 bases). Trimming took 4 bases from V and 6 from J, leaving 10 bases between them. CDR1 and CDR2 (germline): MNHEY, SMNVEV (reference sequence). The CDR3 sequence is 12 residues long. The CDR3 coding sequence is TGTGCCAGCAGTTATGGGGGCACCGAGCAGTACTTC. This translates into CASSYGGTEQYF.

The chain has TRBV5-1 and TRBJ2-1, with 9 bases matching TRBD2. Germline V gene data show CDR1 as SGHRS and CDR2 as YFSETQ. V dropped 0 bases and J dropped 6; count of bases not matched to a gene: 7. The CDR3 length is 16 residues. CDR3 protein: CASSLVGSGSPNEQFF. For the CDR3, the DNA is TGCGCCAGCAGCTTGGTGGGTAGCGGGAGTCCCAATGAGCAGTTCTTC.

This clone came up once. V gene TRBV5-4 combines with J gene TRBJ2-3, with 8 positions matching TRBD1. The CDR3 spans 18 residues. Germline V gene lookup returns CDR1 SGHNT and CDR2 YYREEE (reference sequence). V trimming: 4 bases; J trimming: 0 bases; junction bases outside the gene matches: 13. Written as DNA, the CDR3 is TGTGCCAGCAGCCGAGGAGGGGCAGGGGGCACGAGCACAGATACGCAGTATTTT. This codes for CASSRGGAGGTSTDTQYF.

The table lists this clone with a count of one. The rearrangement uses TRBV6-6 and TRBJ2-5, with 12 bases identical to TRBD2. Germline-derived CDR1 and CDR2 are MNHNY and SVGAGI (reference sequence). This CDR3 comprises 15 residues. V shed 6 bases, J shed 4 bases, and the junction held 6 bases outside the gene matches. The CDR3 region has the DNA TGTGCCAGCAGGGCTAGCGGGGGGGCCGGAGAGACCCAGTACTTC. Translation gives CASRASGGAGETQYF.

On this clone itself: The sample carries other DNA sequences with the same CDR3. V usage is TRBV5-6 and J usage is TRBJ2-5; 11 bases match TRBD2. V lost 0 bases and J lost 4; bases outside the gene matches: 8. The germline V gene has CDR1 SGHDT and CDR2 YYEEEE. This CDR3 spans 17 amino acids. The CDR3 region is CASSLGSGGAGRETQYF. In DNA form, the CDR3 reads TGTGCCAGCAGCTTGGGTAGCGGGGGGGCCGGGCGAGAGACCCAGTACTTC.

Here the CDR3 reads CASRGGHIYNEQFF. The CDR3 bases are TGTGCCAGCAGGGGAGGGCACATTTACAATGAGCAGTTCTTC. V and J are TRBV28 and TRBJ2-1; 7 bases align to TRBD2. J was trimmed by 4 bases and V by 6 bases; bases with no gene match: 6. This CDR3 has 14 amino acids. Germline lookup yields CDR1 MDHEN and CDR2 SYDVKM. The full variable domain, with the rest looked up from reference TRBV28 and TRBJ2-1, is DVKVTQSSRYLVKRTGEKVFLECVQDMDHENMFWYRQDPGLGLRLIYFSYDVKMKEKGDIPEGYSVSREKKERFSLILESASTNQTSMYLCASRGGHIYNEQFFGPGTRLTVL.

There are a few counts of this clone. The chain recombines TRBV5-1 with TRBJ2-1; 11 positions agree with TRBD2. The CDR3 sequence is 16 residues long. J lost 5 bases, V lost 0 bases, and 4 bases had no gene match. Germline values: CDR1 SGHRS, CDR2 YFSETQ. DNA of the CDR3: TGCGCCAGCAGCTTGGTCCTAGCGGGAGGAGACAATGAGCAGTTCTTC. It is translated as CASSLVLAGGDNEQFF.

The J gene is TRBJ2-5, the V gene TRBV28, with D perhaps TRBD1 (7 bases). CDR1 and CDR2 from the germline V gene are MDHEN and SYDVKM. With 6 bases removed from V and 4 bases from J, the gap between germline ends came to 18 bases. The CDR3 totals 15 residues. The CDR3 is CASSPAWQGGETQYF. CDR3 sequence (DNA): TGTGCCAGCAGCCCGGCGTGGCAGGGGGGAGAGACCCAGTACTTC.

The rearrangement joins TRBV9 to TRBJ1-2, with D maybe TRBD1 (6 bases). The CDR3 contains 16 residues. CDR1 and CDR2 (germline): SGDLS, YYNGEE. V lost 3 bases and J 3 bases, leaving 18 bases between the germline ends. CDR3 protein: CASSATLFQGYYGYTF. CDR3 in DNA: TGTGCCAGCAGCGCAACATTGTTCCAGGGGTACTATGGCTACACCTTC.

V is TRBV15 and J is TRBJ1-3; D unresolved. The germline V gene encodes CDR1 LNHNV and CDR2 YYDKDF (reference sequence). Trimming took off 0 bases at V and 4 bases at J, with 10 bases between the two ends. This CDR3 is 15 amino acids long. The CDR3 spells CATSRDGGQGNTIYF. As DNA, the CDR3 is TGTGCCACCAGCAGAGATGGCGGGCAGGGAAACACCATATATTTT.

The chain's CDR3 is CASSSLQGDSNQPQHF. As DNA, the CDR3 is TGCGCCAGCAGCAGCCTACAGGGGGATAGCAATCAGCCCCAGCATTTT. V gene TRBV5-1 combines with J gene TRBJ1-5, with 8 bases aligning to TRBD1. CDR1 and CDR2 from the germline V gene are SGHRS and YFSETQ. The length of the CDR3 is 16 residues. V was pared by 4 bases and J by 0 bases, with 6 bases of the junction left unmatched. Variable domain in full (rest from reference TRBV5-1 and TRBJ1-5): KAGVTQTPRYLIKTRGQQVTLSCSPISGHRSVSWYQQTPGQGLQFLFEYFSETQRNKGNFPGRFSGRQFSNSRSEMNVSTLELGDSALYLCASSSLQGDSNQPQHFGDGTRLSIL.

V gene TRBV30 combines with J gene TRBJ2-7; the match to TRBD2 covers 8 bases. CDR3 length: 16 residues. Germline CDR1 reads GTSNPN; CDR2 reads SVGIG (reference sequence). V dropped 0 bases and J dropped 9; count of bases not matched to a gene: 16. Written as DNA, the CDR3 is TGTGCCTGGAGTGTACCCCCCGGGACTAGTGGGTTGGGGCAGTACTTC. Translated, it gives CAWSVPPGTSGLGQYF.

The chain links TRBV4-2 to TRBJ1-3, with 8 bases lining up with TRBD1. The CDR3 extends over 19 amino acids. Germline CDR1 and CDR2: LGHNA and YNFKEQ. Losses at the gene ends were 2 bases for V and 0 bases for J; bases not matched to a gene: 12. The CDR3 sequence is CASSQSRTGLGSSGNTIYF. CDR3 DNA: TGTGCCAGCAGCCAAAGCAGGACAGGGCTGGGAAGCTCTGGAAACACCATATATTTT.

This clone was observed a few times. V usage is TRBV2 and J usage is TRBJ2-1; 16 bases line up with TRBD2. Germline V gene sequence: CDR1 SNHLY, CDR2 FYNNEI. The J segment lost 8 bases and the V segment lost 3 bases, leaving 4 bases of the junction unmatched. The CDR3 is 16 amino acids. The CDR3 loop reads CASSEAGLAGGHEQFF. The CDR3 DNA sequence: TGTGCCAGCAGTGAGGCGGGACTAGCGGGGGGGCATGAGCAGTTCTTC. The full variable domain, with the rest looked up from reference TRBV2 and TRBJ2-1, is EPEVTQTPSHQVTQMGQEVILRCVPISNHLYFYWYRQILGQKVEFLVSFYNNEISEKSEIFDDQFSVERPDGSNFTLKIRSTKLEDSAMYFCASSEAGLAGGHEQFFGPGTRLTVL.

A few counts support this clone. The rearrangement uses TRBV7-2 and TRBJ1-2, with D perhaps matching TRBD1 (6 bases). CDR1 and CDR2 from the germline V gene are SGHTA and FQGNSA. Trimming shortened V by 0 bases and J by 7 bases, and 15 bases separated the two germline ends. CDR3 length: 15 amino acids. CDR3 loop: CASSLALGGGAGYTF. In DNA, the CDR3 is TGTGCCAGCAGCTTAGCGTTGGGGGGGGGCGCTGGCTACACCTTC.

The chain is built from TRBV15 and TRBJ2-3, with D possibly TRBD2 on 5 matching bases. Trimming stripped 1 base from V and 1 base from J, with 18 bases between. This CDR3 has 18 amino acids. Looked up from germline, CDR1 is LNHNV and CDR2 is YYDKDF (reference sequence). The CDR3 protein is CATSRGGGHRPRTDTQYF. DNA for the CDR3: TGTGCCACCAGCAGAGGAGGCGGGCACCGTCCCCGCACAGATACGCAGTATTTT.

The chain uses TRBV7-2 and TRBJ2-2; tentative D call: TRBD2 (5 bases). Germline V gives CDR1 SGHTA, CDR2 FQGNSA. Trimming removed 6 bases from V and 8 bases from J, with 19 bases in between. The CDR3 sequence is 15 residues long. CDR3 residues: CASRTGPSTGGELFF. The DNA for the CDR3 is TGTGCCAGCAGAACCGGACCGTCGACGGGGGGGGAGCTGTTTTTT. The full variable domain, completed using reference TRBV7-2 and TRBJ2-2, is GAGVSQSPSNKVTEKGKDVELRCDPISGHTALYWYRQSLGQGLEFLIYFQGNSAPDKSGLPSDRFSAERTGGSVSTLTIQRTQQEDSAVYLCASRTGPSTGGELFFGEGSRLTVL.

This clone has only a few counts. This chain links TRBV11-3 with TRBJ2-3; a weak D match, TRBD1 (6 bases). V lost 6 bases, J lost 0 bases, and 22 bases lay in between. This CDR3 is 18 amino acids long. Germline CDR1 is SGHNT and CDR2 is YENEEA. The CDR3 region is CASRIWTVDSSSTDTQYF. In DNA, the CDR3 is TGTGCCAGCAGAATATGGACAGTAGACTCCTCTAGCACAGATACGCAGTATTTT.

This clone occurred a few times. The chain uses TRBV25-1 and TRBJ2-5, with 14 bases lining up with TRBD2. Unmatched junction bases numbered 8, after V lost 7 bases and J lost 1 base. The CDR3 consists of 17 residues. CDR1 and CDR2 from the germline V gene are MGHDK and SYGVNS. CDR3 region: CASTGTSGGDLQETQYF. The CDR3 bases are TGTGCCAGCACGGGGACTAGCGGGGGCGACCTCCAAGAGACCCAGTACTTC.

J is TRBJ1-1 and V is TRBV7-2; 7 positions agree with TRBD1. The CDR3 length is 19 residues. Looked up from germline, CDR1 is SGHTA and CDR2 is FQGNSA. Unmatched junction bases numbered 19, after V lost 1 base and J lost 5 bases. This chain's CDR3 is CASSLDSRGLARGFTEAFF. The CDR3 nucleotides are TGTGCCAGCAGCTTAGACTCTAGGGGGTTAGCCAGGGGGTTTACTGAAGCTTTCTTT.

V gene TRBV27 combines with J gene TRBJ1-5; D remains ambiguous. The germline CDR1 and CDR2 sequences are MNHEY and SMNVEV (reference sequence). The CDR3 runs to 13 residues. V was cut by 3 bases and J by 7 bases, with 10 bases left in between. CDR3 amino acids: CASSFWGGQPQHF. The CDR3 region has the DNA TGTGCCAGCAGTTTTTGGGGAGGGCAGCCCCAGCATTTT.

This clone was recorded once. This sequence joins TRBV4-2 and TRBJ2-3; TRBD2 aligns across 9 bases. Per germline, CDR1 LGHNA and CDR2 YNFKEQ. This CDR3 spans 17 amino acids. V lost 1 base and J lost 0; bases outside the gene matches: 5. This CDR3 reads CASSQAVAGGSTDTQYF. For the CDR3, the DNA is TGTGCCAGCAGCCAAGCCGTCGCGGGGGGGAGCACAGATACGCAGTATTTT.